These 26 T cell receptor beta chains were sequenced from one sample in a study of CD8 T cells in ankylosing spondylitis. TCRdb reprocessed the 5' RACE reads via MiXCR and lists one record per CDR3 protein. The sample holds 200,000 to 300,000 distinct CDR3 sequences, 8% to 9.5% seen once. Specimen: blood, either unsorted or a sorted T cell fraction (not recorded which). These receptor sequences come from a male donor with ankylosing spondylitis or in good health (not recorded which).

This clonotype has a count of ten or more. This chain links TRBV5-1 with TRBJ2-7; a possible D gene is TRBD2 (5 bases). Trimming removed 2 bases at V and 4 bases at J, with 13 bases between. CDR1 is SGHRS, CDR2 YFSETQ, per germline. The CDR3 loop spans 14 amino acids. The CDR3 reads CASSFSSGGYEQYF. The CDR3 bases are TGCGCCAGCAGCTTTAGCTCCGGCGGGTACGAGCAGTACTTC. The whole variable domain, remainder taken from reference TRBV5-1 and TRBJ2-7, is KAGVTQTPRYLIKTRGQQVTLSCSPISGHRSVSWYQQTPGQGLQFLFEYFSETQRNKGNFPGRFSGRQFSNSRSEMNVSTLELGDSALYLCASSFSSGGYEQYFGPGTRLTVT.

This clonotype has at least ten counts. The chain links TRBV10-3 to TRBJ2-3; 10 bases map to TRBD2. The V and J ends lost 2 bases and 6 bases, in that order; junction bases with no gene match: 5. This CDR3 spans 15 amino acids. Germline V gives CDR1 ENHRY, CDR2 SYGVKD. The CDR3 here is CAISEEGLARDTQYF. The DNA for the CDR3 is TGTGCCATCAGTGAGGAGGGACTAGCGAGGGATACGCAGTATTTT.

This clonotype occurred many times. The gene calls are TRBV6-1 and TRBJ1-4, with 10 positions matching TRBD1. The CDR3 spans 14 residues. Germline V gene sequence: CDR1 MNHNS, CDR2 SASEGT. With V trimmed by 6 bases and J by 2 bases, 0 bases remained unmatched. The CDR3 bases are TGTGCCAGCAGGGACAGGGGGACTAATGAAAAACTGTTTTTT. This sequence encodes CASRDRGTNEKLFF.

As for this clonotype: It is unclear where the CDR3 begins or ends on the DNA, so no DNA is shown, and the CDR3 is as TCRdb lists it. The gene calls are TRBV6-2 or TRBV6-3 and TRBJ2-7; the DNA was not compared with TRBD2, the D call given in the table. 14 amino acids form the CDR3, both terminal residues included. CDR1 is MNHEY and CDR2 is SVGEGT in the germline V gene. The CDR3 reads CASSYVAGGSERYF.

The sample holds many counts of this clonotype. CDR3 region: CASSFYGQALGEQYF. The DNA of the CDR3 is TGTGCCAGCAGTTTCTACGGACAGGCTCTAGGAGAGCAGTACTTC. The rearrangement links TRBV27 to TRBJ2-7; 7 bases are shared with TRBD1. The CDR3 spans 15 residues. With V trimmed by 3 bases and J by 7 bases, 12 bases remained unmatched. From germline, CDR1 is MNHEY and CDR2 SMNVEV (reference sequence).

In its sample, this clonotype was seen many times. V usage is TRBV20-1 and J usage is TRBJ1-5, with D possibly TRBD1 on 6 matching bases. In germline, CDR1 is DFQATT, CDR2 SNEGSKA (reference sequence). This CDR3 contains 14 residues. Trimming shortened V by 3 bases and J by 6 bases, and 15 bases separated the two germline ends. The CDR3 sequence is CSASDTGTGQPQHF. Here the CDR3 DNA reads TGCAGTGCTAGCGATACAGGGACCGGTCAGCCCCAGCATTTT.

This clonotype has ten or more counts. The chain is built from TRBV12-3 or TRBV12-4 and TRBJ1-1; D unclear. The V gene lost 5 bases and the J gene lost 1 base, with 11 bases spanning the gap. This CDR3 is 14 amino acids long. CDR3 protein: CASSPGLGNTEAFF. DNA for the CDR3: TGTGCCAGCAGTCCCGGACTGGGGAACACTGAAGCTTTCTTT.

This clonotype was counted at least ten times. Sequence at one end of the junction differs from germline and may be a read error. This chain links TRBV5-1 with TRBJ1-1; TRBD1 is a possible D gene (6 bases). Germline loops: CDR1 SGHRS, CDR2 YFSETQ. The CDR3 has 14 amino acids. The CDR3, as DNA: TGCGCCAGCAGCTTGGCAAGGGGGAACTCTGAAGCTTTCTTT. Its protein is CASSLARGNSEAFF. Using reference TRBV5-1 and TRBJ1-1 for the parts outside the CDR3, the full variable domain is KAGVTQTPRYLIKTRGQQVTLSCSPISGHRSVSWYQQTPGQGLQFLFEYFSETQRNKGNFPGRFSGRQFSNSRSEMNVSTLELGDSALYLCASSLARGNSEAFFGQGTRLTVV.

This clonotype was observed a few times. This chain connects TRBV5-1 to TRBJ2-5; 8 nucleotides align to TRBD1. This CDR3 is built from 17 residues. Germline lookup yields CDR1 SGHRS and CDR2 YFSETQ. Trimming at V came to 2 bases and at J to 3 bases, leaving 12 bases not matched to a gene. The CDR3 loop reads CASSFATGVWEEETQYF. CDR3 DNA sequence: TGCGCCAGCAGCTTCGCGACAGGGGTATGGGAGGAAGAGACCCAGTACTTC.

This clonotype has at least ten counts. The J gene is TRBJ2-1, the V gene TRBV27; TRBD2 matches 8 bases. Germline V CDR1 and CDR2: MNHEY, SMNVEV (reference sequence). The CDR3 spans 15 residues. J lost 6 bases, V lost 3 bases, and 7 bases had no gene match. CDR3 residues: CASSLSGTRVNEQFF. In nucleotides, the CDR3 is TGTGCCAGCAGTTTGTCCGGGACTAGGGTCAATGAGCAGTTCTTC.

This clonotype was seen only a few times. V and J are TRBV5-5 and TRBJ1-1, with 11 bases fitting TRBD1. The CDR3 runs 15 residues. The germline CDR1 and CDR2 sequences are SGHKS and YYEKEE (reference sequence). With 4 bases clipped from V and 4 bases from J, the junction kept 6 bases outside the gene matches. The CDR3 loop is CASSVQDRGLTEAFF. The CDR3 DNA sequence: TGTGCCAGCAGCGTGCAGGACAGGGGGCTCACTGAAGCTTTCTTT.

This clonotype was seen at least ten times. DNA of the CDR3: TGCAGTGCTAGGTCTCCACTAGCGGGTCGAAACAATGAGCAGTTCTTC. It translates to CSARSPLAGRNNEQFF. The genes are TRBV20-1 and TRBJ2-1, with 9 positions matching TRBD2. CDR1 DFQATT and CDR2 SNEGSKA come from the germline V gene (reference sequence). With V trimmed by 3 bases and J by 5 bases, 11 bases remained unmatched. The CDR3 contains 16 residues.

This clonotype has at least ten counts. V usage is TRBV27 and J usage is TRBJ2-2; D unresolved. V gave up 8 bases and J gave up 0 bases, with 16 bases separating them. CDR3 length: 16 residues. Germline V gene data show CDR1 as MNHEY and CDR2 as SMNVEV (reference sequence). The CDR3 loop reads CASSRPGSANTGELFF. CDR3 in DNA: TGTGCCAGCTCTCGTCCCGGCAGCGCGAACACCGGGGAGCTGTTTTTT.

This clonotype occurred many times. For the CDR3, the DNA is TGCGCCAGCAGCTTGGGTGGGCCACAGAACACTGAAGCTTTCTTT. The encoded protein is CASSLGGPQNTEAFF. The chain has TRBV5-1 and TRBJ1-1; no definite D call. Trimming shortened V by 0 bases and J by 1 base, and 10 bases separated the two germline ends. CDR1 SGHRS and CDR2 YFSETQ come from the germline V gene. This CDR3 region has 15 residues.

This clonotype showed up many times. The chain's CDR3 is CASSVGGASPYEQYF. CDR3 bases: TGTGCCAGCAGCGTAGGGGGGGCCAGCCCCTACGAGCAGTACTTC. The chain carries TRBV9 and TRBJ2-7; D tentatively reads TRBD1 or TRBD2 (6 bases each). V lost 0 bases to trimming and J lost 2 bases, with 12 bases between them. The germline gives CDR1 SGDLS, CDR2 YYNGEE. CDR3 length: 15 amino acids.

In this sample, this clonotype turned up many times. V is TRBV3-1 and J is TRBJ2-1; the D gene is possibly TRBD1 (7 bases). V shed 3 bases and J shed 7 bases, with 16 bases lying between them. CDR3 size: 15 residues. Germline CDR1 is LGHDT and CDR2 is YNNKEL (reference sequence). The CDR3 coding sequence is TGTGCCAGCAGCCATTCTAGCGAGGGGGCGAATGAGCAGTTCTTC. Its protein product is CASSHSSEGANEQFF.

At least ten counts were recorded for this clonotype. V and J are TRBV5-1 and TRBJ1-2; D is unresolved. CDR1 is SGHRS and CDR2 is YFSETQ in the germline V gene. The CDR3 consists of 12 residues. Trimming stripped 0 bases from V and 7 bases from J, with 7 bases between. CDR3 protein: CASSLDRSGYTF. The CDR3 nucleotides are TGCGCCAGCAGCTTGGATCGTAGTGGCTACACCTTC.

This clonotype was seen a few times. The rearrangement uses TRBV11-2 and TRBJ2-6; 8 bases align to TRBD2. The V and J ends lost 4 bases and 0 bases, in that order; junction bases with no gene match: 8. The CDR3 runs to 18 residues. Germline lookup yields CDR1 SGHAT and CDR2 FQNNGV. The CDR3 DNA follows: TGTGCCAGCAGCTGGATTCTAGCGGGTAGCTCTGGGGCCAACGTCCTGACTTTC. As protein: CASSWILAGSSGANVLTF. Complete variable domain (other parts from reference TRBV11-2 and TRBJ2-6): EAGVAQSPRYKIIEKRQSVAFWCNPISGHATLYWYQQILGQGPKLLIQFQNNGVVDDSQLPKDRFSAERLKGVDSTLKIQPAKLEDSAVYLCASSWILAGSSGANVLTFGAGSRLTVL.

This clonotype was seen more than once but under ten times. The chain employs TRBV5-6 and TRBJ2-1; D is unresolved. The germline V gene has CDR1 SGHDT and CDR2 YYEEEE. With 4 bases removed from V and 6 bases from J, the gap between germline ends came to 11 bases. This CDR3 comprises 13 residues. DNA of the CDR3: TGTGCCAGCAGCCTAACTTTTTCCAATGAGCAGTTCTTC. Protein: CASSLTFSNEQFF.

This clonotype was observed many times. This chain joins TRBV12-3 or TRBV12-4 and TRBJ1-2, with 8 bases aligning to TRBD1. The CDR3 consists of 13 residues. V was clipped by 8 bases and J by 4 bases; unmatched bases: 6. The CDR3 region is CASGSQGGYGYTF. CDR3 DNA sequence: TGTGCCAGCGGGTCACAGGGGGGCTATGGCTACACCTTC.

About this clonotype itself: One end of the junction varies from germline; a read error may be responsible. The CDR3 is CASGQGLGCYGYTF. CDR3 in DNA: TGTGCCAGCGGCCAGGGCCTCGGCTGCTATGGCTACACCTTC. The chain uses TRBV4-2 and TRBJ1-2; possible D gene TRBD1, 5 bases. The CDR3 is 14 residues long. Germline lookup yields CDR1 LGHNA and CDR2 YNFKEQ.

The chain has TRBV27 and TRBJ2-5; 8 nucleotides match TRBD1. The J call may be wrong; the DNA end is better matched by TRBJ2-1. The CDR3 is 15 amino acids. CDR1 and CDR2 from the germline V gene are MNHEY and SMNVEV (reference sequence). The CDR3: CASSLWAGGEETQFF. The CDR3 nucleotides are TGTGCCAGCAGTTTATGGGCAGGGGGCGAAGAGACCCAGTTCTTC.

As concerns this clonotype: Relative to the germline gene, one junction end is altered; a read error may explain this. The rearrangement joins TRBV7-2 to TRBJ2-2; tentatively, D is TRBD2 (5 bases). This CDR3 region has 16 residues. Per germline, CDR1 SGHTA and CDR2 FQGNSA. The CDR3 region is CASRPWAGANTGEPFF. CDR3 nucleotides: TGTGCCAGCAGGCCCTGGGCAGGTGCGAACACCGGGGAGCCGTTTTTT.

In this sample, this clonotype turned up many times. V usage is TRBV20-1 and J usage is TRBJ2-2; 10 positions agree with TRBD2. From germline, CDR1 is DFQATT and CDR2 SNEGSKA (reference sequence). The V segment lost 7 bases and the J segment 5 bases; nucleotides outside the gene matches: 4. This CDR3 has 13 amino acids. The CDR3 DNA follows: TGCAGTGTAGCGGGGGGAGGGACCGGGGAGCTGTTTTTT. Protein sequence: CSVAGGGTGELFF.

This clonotype was seen repeatedly, ten times or more. The chain uses TRBV5-8 and TRBJ1-2; TRBD1 is a possible D gene (5 bases). V gave up 10 bases and J gave up 4 bases, with 17 bases separating them. CDR1 and CDR2 (germline): SGHTS, YDEGEE. This CDR3 is 13 amino acids long. CDR3 protein: CAPGPQSFYGYTF. CDR3 nucleotides: TGTGCCCCGGGACCCCAAAGCTTCTATGGCTACACCTTC.

This clonotype was counted at least ten times. The J gene is TRBJ1-2, the V gene TRBV28, with a possible D match to TRBD1 (5 bases). The ends were cut back, 10 bases at V and 4 bases at J, with 13 bases in the middle. The germline gives CDR1 MDHEN, CDR2 SYDVKM. This CDR3 has 12 amino acids. In DNA form, the CDR3 reads TGTGCCACCACCCGTGGGGGCTATGGCTACACCTTC. This sequence encodes CATTRGGYGYTF.